This entry concerns a single TCR beta chain. The source of the sample is a study of shared clonotypes between healthy human individuals. On the study more broadly: Aged between 18 and 49, the donors were a couple of women and a few men.

Authors' analysis steps: Junction-only sequences produced by ImmunoSEQ had no quality scores, so filtering differed. Libraries were prepared by immunoSEQ multiplex PCR; TCRdb keeps only in-frame clonotypes and omits some of them. D and trimming come from the DNA, and the V and J calls and clone size come from that table. The sample lists about 680,000 clones; around 92% were seen once. Germline CDR1 SEHNR, CDR2 FQNEAQ (reference sequence). The CDR3 has 15 residues. Trimming removed 5 bases from V and 4 bases from J; junction bases left unmatched: 8. CD45RO-negative CD8 cells positively selected for CCR7 made up the naive population, which excluded terminally differentiated effector memory CD45RA+ cells.

The sample was naive CD8+ T cells sorted from blood. This chain connects TRBV7-9 to TRBJ2-1; 7 nucleotides align to TRBD2. This sequence originates from a man aged 25 to 40 in good health. The CDR3, as DNA: TGTGCCAGCAGCGCGCGGGAGAATCGGTACAATGAGCAGTTCTTC. Encoded protein: CASSARENRYNEQFF.